The 17 T cell receptor beta chains presented below share a single source sample, sequenced in a study of cytotoxic CD8 clonotypes in ibrutinib-treated CLL. Profiled with immunoSEQ multiplex PCR; TCRdb holds only in-frame clones, not every one. Of roughly 45,000 clones listed, 50% to 80% were seen once; the top ten hold 20% to 25%. Source: PBMCs, taken after 24 months of ibrutinib treatment. These TCRs come from a human donor with chronic lymphocytic leukemia.

This chain connects TRBV5-1 to TRBJ1-1, with D possibly TRBD1 on 5 matching bases. V dropped 4 bases and J dropped 0 bases, with 13 bases sitting between them. CDR1 is SGHRS, CDR2 YFSETQ, per germline. This CDR3 has 15 amino acids. The CDR3 DNA follows: TGCGCCAGCAGCCCGTCAGGGTGGATGAACACTGAAGCTTTCTTT. Its protein product is CASSPSGWMNTEAFF. Looking up the rest from reference TRBV5-1 and TRBJ1-1 gives the full variable domain: KAGVTQTPRYLIKTRGQQVTLSCSPISGHRSVSWYQQTPGQGLQFLFEYFSETQRNKGNFPGRFSGRQFSNSRSEMNVSTLELGDSALYLCASSPSGWMNTEAFFGQGTRLTVV.

There are many counts of this clone. This chain joins TRBV25-1 and TRBJ2-5, with D unclear. The CDR3 has 11 residues. Germline V lookup: CDR1 MGHDK, CDR2 SYGVNS. Trimming pared 11 bases from V and 5 bases from J, leaving 12 bases between. The DNA of the CDR3 is TGTGCCTCCACGGAGTGGGAGACCCAGTACTTC. Its translation: CASTEWETQYF.

V gene TRBV4-1 combines with J gene TRBJ2-6; D gene ambiguous. The CDR3 contains 16 residues. The V and J ends lost 5 bases and 0 bases respectively, with 11 bases between them. Germline CDR1 MGHRA, CDR2 YSYEKL. The CDR3 sequence is CASSKTANSGANVLTF. CDR3 DNA sequence: TGCGCCAGCAGCAAGACGGCTAACTCTGGGGCCAACGTCCTGACTTTC.

This clone occurred once. The rearrangement joins TRBV5-6 to TRBJ2-3; TRBD2 aligns across 7 bases. Germline V gives CDR1 SGHDT, CDR2 YYEEEE. The V gene end was trimmed by 1 base and the J gene end by 0 bases; junction bases not matched to a gene: 14. The CDR3 totals 19 residues. The CDR3 region is CASSLLWGGSGQSTDTQYF. The CDR3 DNA reads as TGTGCCAGCAGCTTGCTCTGGGGCGGGAGCGGCCAAAGCACAGATACGCAGTATTTT.

This clone was seen only a few times. The chain combines TRBV9 with TRBJ1-2, with D uncertain. With 0 bases removed from V and 4 bases from J, the gap between germline ends came to 16 bases. This CDR3 spans 16 amino acids. Germline V gene data show CDR1 as SGDLS and CDR2 as YYNGEE. The CDR3 loop is CASSVEESRGLYGYTF. Written as DNA, the CDR3 is TGTGCCAGCAGCGTAGAAGAGTCGAGAGGCCTCTATGGCTACACCTTC.

This chain's CDR3 is CASRGGRVSSYNEQFF. The DNA for the CDR3 is TGTGCCAGCAGAGGAGGACGGGTCAGCTCCTACAATGAGCAGTTCTTC. This rearrangement joins TRBV27 to TRBJ2-1; D might be TRBD2 (5 bases). Germline loops: CDR1 MNHEY, CDR2 SMNVEV (reference sequence). The CDR3 extends over 16 amino acids. Trimming removed 6 bases from V and 0 bases from J, with 15 bases in between.

The V and J genes are TRBV9 and TRBJ2-5, with D possibly matching TRBD2 (6 bases). This CDR3 contains 15 residues. CDR1 is SGDLS, CDR2 YYNGEE, per germline. Trimming left V 0 bases short and J 5 bases short, with 14 bases between. The CDR3 coding sequence is TGTGCCAGCAGCGTAGGGACTACCGCACAGGAGACCCAGTACTTC. It specifies CASSVGTTAQETQYF.

This clone was seen just once. The chain uses TRBV14 and TRBJ1-2; D call uncertain. The CDR3 covers 14 residues. The V end lost 2 bases, the J end lost 3 bases, and 10 bases lay between the germline ends. Germline V lookup: CDR1 SGHDN, CDR2 FVKESK. The CDR3 coding sequence is TGTGCCAGCAGCCAATTTTCCGGACACTATGGCTACACCTTC. Translation gives CASSQFSGHYGYTF.

The genes are TRBV7-8 and TRBJ2-2; tentatively, D is TRBD1 (6 bases). This CDR3 region has 15 residues. Germline CDR1 reads SGHVS; CDR2 reads FQNEAQ. The V gene lost 4 bases and the J gene lost 2 bases, with 11 bases spanning the gap. CDR3 in amino acids: CASSSVRGNTGELFF. CDR3 bases: TGTGCCAGCAGCTCCGTCAGGGGAAACACCGGGGAGCTGTTTTTT. Combining the CDR3 with reference TRBV7-8 and TRBJ2-2 gives the whole variable domain GAGVSQSPRYKVAKRGQDVALRCDPISGHVSLFWYQQALGQGPEFLTYFQNEAQLDKSGLPSDRFFAERPEGSVSTLKIQRTQQEDSAVYLCASSSVRGNTGELFFGEGSRLTVL.

The chain uses TRBV11-3 and TRBJ2-3; 7 nucleotides line up with TRBD2. Germline V gene sequence: CDR1 SGHNT, CDR2 YENEEA. This CDR3 has 12 residues. Trimming at V came to 5 bases and at J to 4 bases, leaving 0 bases not matched to a gene. The CDR3, as DNA: TGTGCCAGCAGCCTAGCGGCAGATACGCAGTATTTT. Translating gives CASSLAADTQYF. Filled out from reference TRBV11-3 and TRBJ2-3, the complete variable domain reads EAGVVQSPRYKIIEKKQPVAFWCNPISGHNTLYWYLQNLGQGPELLIRYENEEAVDDSQLPKDRFSAERLKGVDSTLKIQPAELGDSAVYLCASSLAADTQYFGPGTRLTVL.

The rearrangement links TRBV6-6 to TRBJ2-3, with D possibly called TRBD1 or TRBD2 (5 bases each). The V end lost 5 bases, the J end lost 9 bases, and 15 bases lay between the germline ends. There are 13 residues in the CDR3. CDR1 and CDR2 (germline): MNHNY, SVGAGI (reference sequence). CDR3 loop: CASSNPSGATQYF. In nucleotides, the CDR3 is TGTGCCAGCAGTAACCCGTCCGGGGCGACGCAGTATTTT.

The chain recombines TRBV29-1 with TRBJ2-3, with a possible D match to TRBD2 (6 bases). CDR1 is SQVTM and CDR2 is ANQGSEA in the germline V gene. V lost 4 bases and J 2 bases, leaving 10 bases between the germline ends. This CDR3 has 13 amino acids. The CDR3 DNA sequence: TGCAGCGTTGCGGGGGTATCCACAGATACGCAGTATTTT. It codes for CSVAGVSTDTQYF.

This sequence joins TRBV15 and TRBJ1-1; the D is unclear. The germline V and J ends were trimmed by 0 bases and 4 bases, with 12 bases remaining between them. Germline-derived CDR1 and CDR2 are LNHNV and YYDKDF (reference sequence). The CDR3 loop spans 15 amino acids. The DNA for the CDR3 is TGTGCCACCAGCAGAGATCTGGCGGGATCCACTGAAGCTTTCTTT. The encoded protein is CATSRDLAGSTEAFF.

This chain uses TRBV6-5 with TRBJ2-3; 8 bases match TRBD1. V shed 6 bases, J shed 7 bases, and the junction held 9 bases outside the gene matches. The germline gives CDR1 MNHEY, CDR2 SVGAGI. This CDR3 is built from 14 residues. The CDR3 bases are TGTGCCAGCAGCCATGACAGGGGTAGATATACGCAGTATTTT. The encoded protein is CASSHDRGRYTQYF.

The chain couples TRBV5-1 to TRBJ2-7; D is perhaps TRBD2 (6 bases). Germline V lookup: CDR1 SGHRS, CDR2 YFSETQ. Trimming pared 2 bases from V and 7 bases from J, leaving 16 bases between. The CDR3 spans 14 residues. DNA for the CDR3: TGCGCCAGCAGCTTCGAAGGCCGTCGGGGGGAGCAGTACTTC. Translated: CASSFEGRRGEQYF.

The chain has TRBV19 and TRBJ2-7; 9 bases align to TRBD2. The V and J ends lost 7 bases and 6 bases, in that order; junction bases with no gene match: 4. The CDR3 is made up of 12 amino acids. Germline CDR1 and CDR2: LNHDA and SQIVND (reference sequence). This CDR3 is CASTAGGFEQYF. DNA for the CDR3: TGTGCCAGTACAGCGGGAGGTTTCGAGCAGTACTTC.

The CDR3 loop reads CAWTVGGGTTDTQYF. In DNA form, the CDR3 reads TGTGCCTGGACGGTAGGGGGCGGAACGACAGATACGCAGTATTTT. V usage is TRBV30 and J usage is TRBJ2-3; 7 positions agree with TRBD1. CDR1 is GTSNPN, CDR2 SVGIG, per germline (reference sequence). This CDR3 is built from 15 residues. V shed 4 bases and J 3 bases; nucleotides not matched to a gene: 10.